This is a list of T cell receptor beta chains from one sample in a study of cytomegalovirus exposure and HLA in healthy donors. Method: immunoSEQ multiplex PCR; TCRdb's copy keeps in-frame clones and lacks some. The top ten clones hold 2% to 2.5% of a sample with about 120,000 clones, 81% of them seen once. Material: PBMCs. The receptors come from a woman aged 40 to 55 in good health and CMV-seronegative. The CDR3 runs from the conserved cysteine through the conserved F or W. A D gene is named only where the DNA matches it firmly. Size is stated for part of the rows, as once, few or many counts, or as a class when the clone is expanded.

>TRBJ1-2|TRBD1|-|TRBV9
TGTGCCAGCAGTAGGGACAGGGGGCTCCTTGGGAGCTACACCTTC
CASSRDRGLLGSYTF
>TRBJ2-5|-|-|TRBV7-9
TGTGCCAGCAGCTTAGACGGGGAAGAGACCCAGTACTTC
CASSLDGEETQYF
>TRBJ2-3|TRBD2|-|TRBV5-4
TGTGCCAGCAGCGGGGGTGGCGGGAGTGTGTCAGATACGCAGTATTTT
CASSGGGGSVSDTQYF
>TRBJ1-2|TRBD1|-|TRBV2
TGTGCCAGCAAGATGGACAGGGCCCGCTATGGCTACACCTTC
CASKMDRARYGYTF
>TRBJ2-6|-|-|TRBV28
TGTGCCAGCAGTTTCCCAGGTCCGACTGGGGCCAACGTCCTGACTTTC
CASSFPGPTGANVLTF
>TRBJ1-2|TRBD1|once|TRBV5-1
TGCGCCAGCAGCTTGGTTACCAGGGGGGCCGGCTACACCTTC
CASSLVTRGAGYTF
>TRBJ2-7|TRBD1|-|TRBV28
TGTGCCAGCAGTTCCCTCCTCGGGACAGGGGTCCACGAGCAGTACTTC
CASSSLLGTGVHEQYF
>TRBJ1-3|-|-|TRBV29-1
TGCAGCGTTAAGCCTGGAAACACCATATATTTT
CSVKPGNTIYF
>TRBJ2-1|TRBD1|-|TRBV5-1
TGCGCCAGCAGCTTGGTGTTTGGGACAGAGGCGTACAATGAGCAGTTCTTC
CASSLVFGTEAYNEQFF
>TRBJ2-1|TRBD2|once|TRBV7-9
TGTGCCAGCAGCTTAACGGGGGGGGGCCTGTACAATGAGCAGTTCTTC
CASSLTGGGLYNEQFF
>TRBJ2-7|TRBD2|-|TRBV19
TGTGCCAGTAGTTCGGGGGGTGACTCCTACGAGCAGTACTTC
CASSSGGDSYEQYF
>TRBJ1-1|-|few|TRBV2
TGTGCCAGCAGTCAACACCAATACACTGAAGCTTTCTTT
CASSQHQYTEAFF
>TRBJ1-4|-|-|TRBV6-1
TGTGCCAGCAGTGCACAGGGTGGAATTGAAAAACTGTTTTTT
CASSAQGGIEKLFF
>TRBJ2-6|-|-|TRBV6-1
TGTGCCAGCAGTGAAGACCGACGGGACTCTGGGGCCAACGTCCTGACTTTC
CASSEDRRDSGANVLTF
>TRBJ1-2|TRBD1|-|TRBV4-2
TGTGCCAGCAGCCAAGAGGTCGGACAGGTCGGTTCCGGCTACACCTTC
CASSQEVGQVGSGYTF
>TRBJ2-7|TRBD2|-|TRBV10-1
TGCGCCAGCAGTGGGGCTAGCGGGAGCTCCTTGAGGGAGCAGTACTTC
CASSGASGSSLREQYF
>TRBJ2-2|TRBD1|-|TRBV5-1
TGCGCCAGCAGCGTGGGGGACAGTTACTACACCGGGGAGCTGTTTTTT
CASSVGDSYYTGELFF
>TRBJ1-5|TRBD1|-|TRBV28
TGTGCCAGCAGTCAACCTGGGACAGGGGAACAGCCCCAGCATTTT
CASSQPGTGEQPQHF
>TRBJ1-1|-|once|TRBV5-1
TGCGCCAGCAGCTTGCTCGGGAACACTGAAGCTTTCTTT
CASSLLGNTEAFF